This T cell receptor (beta chain) comes out of a study of control samples from healthy donors and cancer patients. TCRdb's table, derived via immunoSEQ multiplex PCR, lists solely in-frame clones and lacks some. The table records just under 150,000 clones, about nine tenths of them present only once. This clone was counted a few times. Source material: blood. The sequence came from a man younger than 40 in good health.

CDR3 region: CASSSTGRVHEQYF. In DNA form, the CDR3 reads TGTGCCAGCAGTTCGACAGGGAGGGTCCACGAGCAGTACTTC. The chain employs TRBV2 and TRBJ2-7; D may be TRBD1 or TRBD2 (7 bases each). CDR1 is SNHLY, CDR2 FYNNEI, per germline. The length of the CDR3 is 14 residues. Trimming shortened V by 5 bases and J by 5 bases, and 16 bases separated the two germline ends.